Listed below are T cell receptor beta chains from one sample, sequenced in a study of blood T cell repertoires in COVID-19. The protocol was immunoSEQ multiplex PCR, while the TCRdb copy is restricted to in-frame clones and leaves out a portion. The sample lists more than 95,000 clones, about 80% occurring once. Sequencing used peripheral blood. Receptors originate from a man between 35 and 55 years old with active or convalescent COVID-19. The CDR3 runs from the conserved cysteine through the conserved F or W. Each record gives: J gene, D gene, clone size, V gene, CDR3 protein, CDR3 DNA. The D gene is left open where the match is weak. Not every row has a clone size; where given, it reads once, few, many or a size class.

TRBJ2-7 | . | . | TRBV6-5 | CASSYSTTGLAEQYF | TGTGCCAGCAGTTACTCAACCACCGGACTGGCCGAGCAGTACTTC
TRBJ2-7 | . | few | TRBV7-9 | CASSSISIRDEQYF | TGTGCCAGCAGCTCAATAAGCATTCGGGACGAGCAGTACTTC
TRBJ1-2 | TRBD1 | few | TRBV9 | CASSVGRQGLGYGYTF | TGTGCCAGCAGCGTAGGAAGACAGGGTCTAGGCTATGGCTACACCTTC
TRBJ2-2 | TRBD1 | . | TRBV14 | CASSLYTGQGSTGELFF | TGTGCCAGCAGCCTCTATACGGGACAGGGATCCACCGGGGAGCTGTTTTTT
TRBJ1-2 | TRBD1 | . | TRBV6-6 | CATGTGGYGYTF | TGTGCCACCGGGACAGGGGGCTATGGCTACACCTTC
TRBJ2-3 | TRBD1 | few | TRBV13 | CASSIGQGGTDTQYF | TGTGCCAGCAGCATTGGACAGGGTGGAACAGATACGCAGTATTTT
TRBJ1-3 | . | . | TRBV19 | CASSITTGNSGNTIYF | TGTGCCAGTAGTATTACCACCGGGAACTCTGGAAACACCATATATTTT
TRBJ1-1 | . | . | TRBV7-2 | CASSSRNTEAFF | TGTGCCAGCAGCTCGAGGAACACTGAAGCTTTCTTT
TRBJ1-1 | TRBD1 | . | TRBV19 | CASSIAGPGGTEAFF | TGTGCCAGTAGTATAGCGGGCCCAGGGGGAACTGAAGCTTTCTTT
TRBJ2-7 | . | once | TRBV6-5 | CASTRGWEQYF | TGTGCCAGCACGAGAGGGTGGGAGCAGTACTTC
TRBJ1-1 | . | . | TRBV6-5 | CASRNPGGPEAFF | TGTGCCAGCAGAAACCCCGGGGGTCCTGAAGCTTTCTTT
TRBJ2-2 | . | . | TRBV6-1 | CASSEAGNIQFLELFF | TGTGCCAGCAGTGAAGCAGGAAACATACAGTTCCTTGAGCTGTTTTTT
TRBJ2-1 | . | . | TRBV9 | CASSVANPPGEQFF | TGTGCCAGCAGCGTAGCTAATCCCCCGGGTGAGCAGTTCTTC
TRBJ2-2 | TRBD1 | . | TRBV7-9 | CASSSWDRGTGELFF | TGTGCCAGCAGCTCGTGGGACAGGGGAACCGGGGAGCTGTTTTTT
TRBJ2-1 | . | . | TRBV21-1 | CAIVGLAENYNEQFF | TGTGCCATCGTCGGACTAGCGGAAAACTACAATGAGCAGTTCTTC
TRBJ2-4 | . | . | TRBV7-3 | CASSLDPLRGPLDLAKNIQYF | TGTGCCAGCAGCTTAGATCCGTTGCGGGGGCCCCTCGACTTAGCCAAAAACATTCAGTACTTC
TRBJ2-1 | TRBD2 | . | TRBV6-5 | CASNQPSGGHEQFF | TGTGCCAGCAACCAACCGAGCGGGGGGCATGAGCAGTTCTTC
TRBJ1-2 | TRBD1 | . | TRBV4-2 | CASSQAGTGGKGYGYTF | TGTGCCAGCAGCCAAGCCGGGACAGGGGGCAAGGGCTATGGCTACACCTTC
TRBJ2-4 | . | . | TRBV5-1 | CASSSEAAKNIQYF | TGCGCCAGCAGTTCCGAGGCAGCCAAAAACATTCAGTACTTC
TRBJ1-1 | . | . | TRBV19 | CASSILGGDTEAFF | TGTGCCAGTAGTATATTGGGGGGGGACACTGAAGCTTTCTTT
TRBJ1-6 | . | . | TRBV2 | CASSEAPQANSPLHF | TGTGCCAGCAGTGAAGCTCCCCAGGCGAATTCACCCCTCCACTTT
TRBJ2-7 | . | . | TRBV6-6 | CASSYEQGRFVQYF | TGTGCCAGCAGTTACGAACAGGGCCGATTTGTGCAGTACTTC
TRBJ1-1 | TRBD1 | once | TRBV20-1 | CSASPPGQGDGGTEAFF | TGCAGTGCTAGTCCTCCGGGACAGGGCGATGGGGGCACTGAAGCTTTCTTT
TRBJ2-2 | TRBD1 | . | TRBV28 | CASKRGRTGELFF | TGTGCCAGCAAAAGGGGGCGCACCGGGGAGCTGTTTTTT
TRBJ2-1 | . | once | TRBV3-1/TRBV3-2 | CASSRAGATYNEQFF | TGTGCCAGCAGCCGGGCGGGGGCCACCTACAATGAGCAGTTCTTC
TRBJ1-2 | . | . | TRBV20-1 | CSAVGGYGYTF | TGCAGTGCTGTTGGCGGCTATGGCTACACCTTC
TRBJ2-1 | . | . | TRBV7-2 | CASSLEERIYNEQFF | TGTGCCAGCAGCTTAGAAGAGCGGATCTACAATGAGCAGTTCTTC
TRBJ2-1 | . | . | TRBV11-2 | CASSLGQQYNEQFF | TGTGCCAGCAGCTTAGGACAGCAGTACAATGAGCAGTTCTTC
TRBJ1-2 | . | many | TRBV11-2 | CASSPQDRHGYTF | TGTGCCAGCAGCCCACAGGATCGGCATGGCTACACCTTC
TRBJ1-3 | . | . | TRBV7-9 | CASSLETGGRSGNTIYF | TGTGCCAGCAGCTTAGAAACGGGAGGAAGGTCTGGAAACACCATATATTTT
TRBJ2-3 | . | . | TRBV6-1 | CASSGTGGGASVTQYF | TGTGCCAGCAGTGGAACTGGTGGTGGGGCGTCGGTCACGCAGTATTTT
TRBJ1-1 | . | few | TRBV12-3/TRBV12-4 | CASSLKLNTEAFF | TGTGCCAGCAGTTTAAAGCTGAACACTGAAGCTTTCTTT
TRBJ2-7 | TRBD2 | once | TRBV7-2 | CASNGRAGDEQYF | TGTGCCAGCAATGGGAGGGCTGGGGACGAGCAGTACTTC
TRBJ2-7 | TRBD1 | . | TRBV5-1 | CASRGVSGQGVSEQYF | TGCGCCAGCAGAGGGGTGTCTGGACAGGGAGTTTCCGAGCAGTACTTC
TRBJ2-2 | . | . | TRBV30 | CAWSVQRAAGELFF | TGTGCCTGGAGTGTACAGAGGGCGGCCGGGGAGCTGTTTTTT
TRBJ2-3 | . | . | TRBV9 | CASSVANQHTDTQYF | TGTGCCAGCAGCGTAGCGAACCAACACACAGATACGCAGTATTTT
TRBJ2-2 | . | . | TRBV4-3 | CASSQVSGLPRVGTGELFF | TGCGCCAGCAGCCAAGTTTCCGGACTGCCTCGAGTAGGCACCGGGGAGCTGTTTTTT
TRBJ1-6 | TRBD1 | . | TRBV6-5 | CASSSGTGNNSPLHF | TGTGCCAGCAGCTCCGGGACAGGGAATAATTCACCCCTCCACTTT
TRBJ1-6 | TRBD1 | once | TRBV27 | CASSLSGQGAYYSPLHF | TGTGCCAGCAGTTTAAGTGGACAGGGGGCTTACTATTCACCCCTCCACTTT
TRBJ1-5 | TRBD1 | . | TRBV2 | CASRPPGTGNPQPQHF | TGTGCCAGCAGACCGCCCGGGACAGGGAACCCTCAGCCCCAGCATTTT